This T cell receptor beta chain was found in a study of spatial heterogeneity in lung cancer. Study observations and caveats: TCRs found ubiquitously expanded in tumor appeared in blood more at resection than at follow-up.

With 2 bases removed from V and 2 bases from J, the gap between germline ends came to 10 bases. The CDR3 contains 14 residues. Germline assignment: CDR1 GTSNPN and CDR2 SVGIG (reference sequence). Turning to this clonotype: Its antigen is as yet unknown.

TCRdb re-analysed the 5' RACE reads in MiXCR, keeping a single row per CDR3 protein. The data show fewer than 100,000 distinct CDR3 sequences, roughly a fifth seen once. The time point is: blood at routine non-recurrence follow-up after resection. The chain combines TRBV30 with TRBJ1-5, with unresolved D. Sequenced material: PBMCs, taken at follow-up. The TCR sequence derives from a male donor with early-stage non-small cell lung cancer. The CDR3 coding sequence is TGTGCCTGGAGTCCCGGAGGTGGCAATCAGCCCCAGCATTTT. Its translation: CAWSPGGGNQPQHF. Complete variable domain (other parts from reference TRBV30 and TRBJ1-5): SQTIHQWPATLVQPVGSPLSLECTVEGTSNPNLYWYRQAAGRGLQLLFYSVGIGQISSEVPQNLSASRPQDRQFILSSKKLLLSDSGFYLCAWSPGGGNQPQHFGDGTRLSIL.